This TCR beta chain was documented in a study of regulatory T cells in long-lasting Graves disease (dated by TCRdb to the early 2020s). At the level of the whole study: Persistent Graves' disease was defined as antithyroid drug treatment for over 5 years with persistently positive TSH receptor autoantibodies. Persistent Graves' disease patients were compared with newly diagnosed Graves' disease patients by peripheral blood TCR sequencing and RNA sequencing. Antithyroid drugs had been taken for approximately ten years on average by persistent Graves' disease patients in the clinical cohort. A total of roughly 33 samples underwent TCR sequencing: about 13 from persistent and roughly 20 from newly diagnosed Graves' disease patients. The study was conducted in China and was registered as a clinical trial.

As concerns this clonotype: The specificity of this receptor is unknown. A much larger clone differs by one base, so this may be a read error.

The study at large found these results: The authors acknowledged the small sample size as a limitation that may reduce accuracy. Persistent Graves' disease patients showed lower TCR Shannon entropy and fewer highly expanded clones than newly diagnosed patients, suggesting clonal expansion. More public clonotypes were shared among persistent patients (2,741) than among newly diagnosed patients (roughly 1,000). The study examined only peripheral blood because the primary lesion, thyroid tissue, could not be accessed. TRBV28, TRBJ1-2 and TRBJ2-5 were preferentially used in persistent disease, while TRBV20-1 and TRBJ2-1 were favored in newly diagnosed disease. Only the TCR beta chain was sequenced and analyzed.

CDR1 and CDR2 are read off the germline V gene (reference sequence) as SGHAT and FQDESV. The V end loses 5 bases and the J end loses 1 base, and a stretch of 11 bases separates them. The CDR3 sequence holds 14 residues, the cysteine and phenylalanine included. This entry keeps only the CDR3 DNA: 42 bases, framed from base 1. The method behind the library was multiplex PCR. TCRdb shows the sequencer as Illumina HiSeq 4000. To build TCR beta libraries, CDR3 regions were amplified by Arm-PCR using iRepertoire HTBI primers. Gel purification was performed on PCR products prior to sequencing. The study's own analysis went as follows. Across samples, 55 to 80 TRBV and 13 to 15 TRBJ segments were identified and used for gene usage analysis of CDR3 amino acid clonotypes. COPE and FqMerger were used to merge filtered high-quality paired reads into contigs. BLAST was used to align contigs to IMGT TRBV, TRBD and TRBJ reference genes, with CDR3 defined following IMGT. Clonotypes above 0.1% frequency were classified as highly expanded clones. Shannon entropy served as the measure of repertoire diversity, while the Gini coefficient captured V-J evenness. Public clonotypes were defined as clonotypes shared by more than one individual. TCRdb applied fastp at Q25 and MiXCR to the public reads, then kept only in-frame beta chains. Each CDR3 protein gets just one entry, which takes the most common genes and DNA from the rows behind it. Here the V and J calls rest on TCRdb's processing, not on the authors' analysis. For this sample the table gives over 650,000 distinct CDR3 sequences, of which about 30% were detected only once. Jointly, the top ten make up 35% to 55% of the sample.

The time point label, read with the paper, signifies: persistent/refractory GD, antithyroid drugs over 5 years with positive TRAb. For both TCR sequencing and RNA sequencing, RNA was extracted from PBMCs in TRIzol. The diagnosis of Graves' disease followed American Thyroid Association guidelines. Patients were recruited from an endocrinology department in Xi'an, China. Each patient gave about 10 milliliters of peripheral blood, collected in an EDTA anticoagulant tube. PBMCs were isolated by Ficoll Paque Plus density gradient separation without further T cell sorting. An Agilent 2100 Bioanalyzer and agarose gel were used to check RNA quality, while a NanoDrop 2000 measured RNA concentration.

The chain uses TRBV11-1 and TRBJ1-1; the D gene cannot be named for sure. Here the sequenced sample was peripheral blood mononuclear cells (PBMCs), taken when the disease was refractory, from a patient treated with antithyroid drugs. The receptor was derived from a female donor with Graves disease. Here is the DNA: TGTGCCAGCAGCCCCCGTGGGGAGAACACTGAAGCTTTCTTT. It specifies CASSPRGENTEAFF.